The 5 T cell receptor beta chains in this list originate from one sample, sequenced in a study of OX40 agonist ivuxolimab in advanced cancers. The library relied on the immunoSEQ multiplex PCR assay. As stored in TCRdb, this immuneACCESS dataset retains in-frame rearrangements with V and J assigned. A fraction of the clones does not appear; measured against another copy, unresolved V genes explain less than half of the discrepancy, and the remainder lacks a known reason. The sample yields about 70,000 clones; around 88% were counted once. The ten most abundant clones make up approximately 2.8% of the sample. Sequencing was performed on CD4+ or CD8+ T cells sorted from blood, taken in a trial of the OX40 agonist ivuxolimab. All receptors derive from an adult with an advanced solid tumor such as melanoma, head and neck, liver or kidney cancer.

The rearrangement joins TRBV5-8 to TRBJ1-2, with D maybe TRBD1 (5 bases). This CDR3 contains 13 residues. Germline lookup yields CDR1 SGHTS and CDR2 YDEGEE. Trimming pared 0 bases from V and 8 bases from J, leaving 11 bases between. CDR3 DNA: TGTGCCAGCAGCTTGGGCAGGGACGGCGGCTACACCTTC. This codes for CASSLGRDGGYTF.

V is TRBV7-9 and J is TRBJ1-1; D is undetermined. Germline loops: CDR1 SEHNR, CDR2 FQNEAQ (reference sequence). The CDR3 runs 14 residues. Between the trimmed V and J ends, which lost 5 bases and 0 bases, there was a span of 10 bases. For the CDR3, the DNA is TGTGCCAGCAGCCCCGGTGGGTTGAACACTGAAGCTTTCTTT. This codes for CASSPGGLNTEAFF. The complete variable domain, with remaining parts taken from reference TRBV7-9 and TRBJ1-1, reads DTGVSQNPRHKITKRGQNVTFRCDPISEHNRLYWYRQTLGQGPEFLTYFQNEAQLEKSRLLSDRFSAERPKGSFSTLEIQRTEQGDSAMYLCASSPGGLNTEAFFGQGTRLTVV.

The rearrangement uses TRBV27 and TRBJ1-6; D gene ambiguous. The CDR3 runs 18 residues. The germline V and J ends were trimmed by 2 bases and 0 bases, with 14 bases remaining between them. Germline V CDR1 and CDR2: MNHEY, SMNVEV (reference sequence). CDR3 sequence: CASSLVTGGLSYNSPLHF. DNA for the CDR3: TGTGCCAGCAGTTTAGTGACGGGTGGTCTCTCCTATAATTCACCCCTCCACTTT.

V usage is TRBV27 and J usage is TRBJ2-4; TRBD1 or TRBD2 may be the D gene (5 bases each). The length of the CDR3 is 14 residues. CDR1 is MNHEY and CDR2 is SMNVEV in the germline V gene (reference sequence). Between the trimmed V and J ends, which lost 2 bases and 1 base, there was a span of 6 bases. This CDR3 reads CASSLEGAKNIQYF. In DNA form, the CDR3 reads TGTGCCAGCAGTTTAGAGGGGGCCAAAAACATTCAGTACTTC.

V and J are TRBV5-1 and TRBJ2-7; D unresolved. Trimming stripped 0 bases from V and 2 bases from J, with 6 bases between. Germline V CDR1 and CDR2: SGHRS, YFSETQ. There are 13 residues in the CDR3. In DNA form, the CDR3 reads TGCGCCAGCAGCTTGGACTTCGCCTACGAGCAGTACTTC. Translation: CASSLDFAYEQYF.